These T cell receptor beta chains were read from a single sample in a study of CD8 T cell repertoires and HIV-1 epitope variants. For these TCRs, the target antigens are not known. Clones were read by immunoSEQ multiplex PCR, and TCRdb kept only the in-frame ones, dropping some. The sample has 5,000 to 7,500 clones; less than 75% are singletons. The sequencing sample was made of cultured CD8+ T cells derived from PBMCs. These receptors were collected from a male donor with HIV. CDR3s include the opening cysteine and the closing phenylalanine or tryptophan. Fields, in order: CDR3 protein, CDR3 DNA, clone size, CDR3 length, V gene, D gene, J gene. A D gene is named only where the DNA matches it firmly. The listing skips clone size in some rows; elsewhere it reads once, few, many or a size class.

CASSLVASAGGETQYF TGTGCCAGCAGCTTAGTGGCTAGCGCTGGGGGGGAGACCCAGTACTTC - 16 TRBV7-2 - TRBJ2-5
CASSVGVGSGTEAFF TGTGCCAGCAGCGTAGGGGTAGGGAGCGGCACTGAAGCTTTCTTT few 15 TRBV9 - TRBJ1-1
CASTSLTVNTEAFF TGTGCCAGCACCTCCTTGACAGTGAACACTGAAGCTTTCTTT - 14 TRBV27 - TRBJ1-1
CASRGMSNQPQHF TGTGCCAGCAGAGGCATGAGCAATCAGCCCCAGCATTTT - 13 TRBV28 - TRBJ1-5
CASSFGTGLLADTQYF TGTGCCAGCAGCTTCGGGACAGGGCTTCTTGCAGATACGCAGTATTTT - 16 TRBV5-6 TRBD1 TRBJ2-3
CASSENGYEQYF TGCGCCAGCAGTGAAAACGGCTACGAGCAGTACTTC - 12 TRBV10-2 - TRBJ2-7
CASSMQDF TGTGCCAGTAGTATGCAGGACTTC - 8 TRBV19 - TRBJ2-7
CASSLTGPSTDTQYF TGCGCCAGCAGCTTGACAGGGCCTAGCACAGATACGCAGTATTTT - 15 TRBV5-1 - TRBJ2-3
CASSVGGANTEAFF TGTGCCAGCAGCGTAGGGGGCGCGAACACTGAAGCTTTCTTT - 14 TRBV9 - TRBJ1-1
CASSFPRTDTNYGYTF TGTGCCAGCAGTTTCCCACGGACAGACACTAACTATGGCTACACCTTC - 16 TRBV28 - TRBJ1-2
CASSWDYNSPLHF TGTGCCAGCAGTTGGGATTATAATTCACCCCTCCACTTT - 13 TRBV28 - TRBJ1-6
CASSLKTGGTTIYF TGTGCCAGCAGCTTAAAGACAGGGGGGACCACCATATATTTT - 14 TRBV7-8 TRBD1 TRBJ1-3
CASGPEATGPQHF TGTGCCAGCGGGCCAGAGGCTACTGGGCCCCAGCATTTT few 13 TRBV6-5 - TRBJ1-5
CASSPGSADEQFF TGTGCCAGCAGCCCTGGATCAGCGGATGAGCAGTTCTTC - 13 TRBV7-9 - TRBJ2-1
CASSFGTGRPQHF TGTGCCAGCAGTTTCGGGACAGGGAGGCCCCAGCATTTT - 13 TRBV28 TRBD1 TRBJ1-5
CASSLRGENEKLFF TGTGCCAGCAGCCTCAGGGGGGAAAATGAAAAACTGTTTTTT - 14 TRBV7-9 TRBD1 TRBJ1-4
CASSTARGETQYF TGTGCCAGCTCCACAGCGAGAGGGGAGACCCAGTACTTC few 13 TRBV6-5 - TRBJ2-5
CASSPFGSYEQYF TGTGCCAGCAGCCCCTTCGGCTCCTACGAGCAGTACTTC - 13 TRBV5-4 - TRBJ2-7
CASSLFGGYEQYF TGTGCCAGCAGTTTATTTGGTGGGTACGAGCAGTACTTC - 13 TRBV28 - TRBJ2-7
CASSLTTGGGYEQYF TGTGCCAGCAGTTTAACGACAGGGGGCGGCTACGAGCAGTACTTC - 15 TRBV27 TRBD1 TRBJ2-7
CASSFRGRWSYNEQFF TGTGCCAGCAGTTTCCGTGGGAGGTGGTCCTACAATGAGCAGTTCTTC once 16 TRBV27 - TRBJ2-1
CASSQDATGAGEQYF TGCGCCAGCAGCCAAGATGCGACAGGGGCTGGCGAGCAGTACTTC - 15 TRBV4-3 TRBD1 TRBJ2-7
CASSPWESNEQFF TGTGCCAGTTCGCCTTGGGAGTCCAATGAGCAGTTCTTC - 13 TRBV19 - TRBJ2-1
CASSLIAGGGSYNEQFF TGTGCCAGCAGCTTAATAGCGGGGGGTGGCTCCTACAATGAGCAGTTCTTC - 17 TRBV7-9 TRBD2 TRBJ2-1
CASSQEISVDGANVLTF TGCGCCAGCAGCCAAGAAATTAGCGTGGATGGGGCCAACGTCCTGACTTTC - 17 TRBV4-3 - TRBJ2-6
CASSSAGRTYEQYF TGTGCCAGCAGCTCGGCGGGCCGAACCTACGAGCAGTACTTC - 14 TRBV7-9 - TRBJ2-7
CASSLVQGVTEAFF TGTGCCAGCAGCTTAGTGCAGGGGGTGACTGAAGCTTTCTTT once 14 TRBV7-9 TRBD1 TRBJ1-1
CASSYGTEFNQPQHF TGTGCCAGCAGTTACGGGACAGAGTTTAATCAGCCCCAGCATTTT - 15 TRBV6-5 TRBD1 TRBJ1-5
CASSLRQGGVDEQYF TGTGCCAGCAGTTTACGACAGGGGGGCGTTGACGAGCAGTACTTC - 15 TRBV27 TRBD1 TRBJ2-7